This T cell receptor (beta chain) was sequenced during a study of cytomegalovirus exposure and HLA in healthy donors. Whole-study results and caveats: Specificity for CMV antigens was confirmed in vitro for a few of the CMV-associated chains. Rare TCR sequences predominated, though certain public TCRs were found in many donors. The study flagged some 170 TCR beta chains as cytomegalovirus-associated.

V shed 6 bases and J 3 bases; nucleotides not matched to a gene: 5. The germline V gene encodes CDR1 MNHEY and CDR2 SMNVEV (reference sequence). CDR3 length: 13 residues. The donors belonged to the approximately 110-subject validation cohort, separate from the approximately 700-subject first cohort. The method was immunoSEQ multiplex PCR; TCRdb's version includes in-frame clones alone and lacks a portion of them. Altogether about 250,000 clones are present, approximately 84% being singletons, with the ten largest covering approximately 12%. Points on this clone: Its antigen is unknown.

The chain combines TRBV27 with TRBJ2-7; 7 positions match TRBD1. The TCR comes from a man younger than 30 in good health and CMV-seropositive. Sequencing was carried out using PBMCs. The CDR3 here is CASSTGESYEQYF. CDR3 nucleotides: TGTGCCAGCAGCACAGGGGAAAGCTACGAGCAGTACTTC.